This paragraph reports one T cell receptor (beta chain). The antigen is not known. This entry belongs to a study of radiation and T cells in renal cell carcinoma. Notes on the study in general: Top tumor clonotypes rose in blood 2 weeks post-radiation, then contracted.

TCRdb keeps only in-frame clones here, not all; method: immunoSEQ multiplex PCR. The table includes around 140,000 clones, around 88% detected once. The CDR3 has 13 residues. J lost 3 bases, V lost 6 bases, and 4 bases had no gene match. Germline V CDR1 and CDR2: MDHEN, SYDVKM. Time point: blood 4 weeks post-SBRT, at nephrectomy. The treatment denotes: 15 Gy SBRT to primary tumor, nephrectomy 4 weeks later. Nephrectomy followed 15 Gy stereotactic body radiation by 4 weeks. Blood was sampled at baseline, 2 weeks and 4 weeks after SBRT. The sequence was obtained from a woman in her forties or fifties with renal cell carcinoma. This chain links TRBV28 with TRBJ2-7; 8 positions match TRBD1. This sample comprised blood, obtained from a patient whose treatment included radiotherapy and nephrectomy. The CDR3 loop is CASRIDRGYEQYF. Written as DNA, the CDR3 is TGTGCCAGCAGAATCGACAGGGGCTACGAGCAGTACTTC. Supplemented by reference TRBV28 and TRBJ2-7, the full variable domain reads DVKVTQSSRYLVKRTGEKVFLECVQDMDHENMFWYRQDPGLGLRLIYFSYDVKMKEKGDIPEGYSVSREKKERFSLILESASTNQTSMYLCASRIDRGYEQYFGPGTRLTVT.